The 27 T cell receptor beta chains presented below share a single source sample, sequenced in a study of control samples from healthy donors and cancer patients. Generated by immunoSEQ multiplex PCR, the TCRdb table keeps only in-frame clones and is missing some. The sample lists 85,000 to 90,000 clones, roughly 86% occurring once. Sequencing used blood. All receptors derive from a young man in good health.

The genes are TRBV21-1 and TRBJ2-3. TRBV21-1 is a recognized pseudogene. The CDR3 is made up of 14 amino acids. The CDR3 DNA is TGTGCCAGCAGCAAGGGACCGGGGGCGGATACGCAGTATTTT. It codes for CASSKGPGADTQYF.

CDR3 sequence: CSASPRSGNQPQHF. CDR3 nucleotide sequence: TGCAGTGCTAGTCCCAGATCCGGCAATCAGCCCCAGCATTTT. J is TRBJ1-5 and V is TRBV20-1, with D hard to call. Germline CDR1 and CDR2: DFQATT and SNEGSKA (reference sequence). This CDR3 is 14 amino acids long. V shed 3 bases and J shed 2 bases, with 11 bases lying between them.

This clone was observed once. The chain combines TRBV5-6 with TRBJ1-5; D is ambiguous. With 0 bases removed from V and 5 bases from J, the gap between germline ends came to 15 bases. CDR1 and CDR2 (germline): SGHDT, YYEEEE. The CDR3 contains 16 residues. The CDR3 loop reads CASSLGMGSIDQPQHF. The CDR3 nucleotides are TGTGCCAGCAGCTTGGGCATGGGGTCGATTGATCAGCCCCAGCATTTT.

The chain combines TRBV6-6 with TRBJ2-1; D gene ambiguous. Trimming took off 2 bases at V and 3 bases at J, with 5 bases between the two ends. CDR3 length equals 13 residues. Germline assignment: CDR1 MNHNY and CDR2 SVGAGI (reference sequence). The CDR3 reads CASSYGLYNEQFF. Here the CDR3 DNA reads TGTGCCAGCAGTTACGGGCTCTACAATGAGCAGTTCTTC.

The genes are TRBV6-5 and TRBJ2-7, with D hard to call. V gave up 5 bases and J gave up 5 bases, with 7 bases separating them. This CDR3 has 11 residues. Germline loops: CDR1 MNHEY, CDR2 SVGAGI. The CDR3 protein is CASSPSNEQYF. CDR3 nucleotides: TGTGCCAGCAGTCCCTCGAACGAGCAGTACTTC.

The genes are TRBV9 and TRBJ2-5, with 9 nucleotides matching TRBD2. Per germline, CDR1 SGDLS and CDR2 YYNGEE. Trimming cost V 0 bases and J 2 bases; bases outside gene matches: 11. This CDR3 contains 18 residues. CDR3 sequence: CASSVAHVGGGAQETQYF. The CDR3 DNA follows: TGTGCCAGCAGCGTAGCGCATGTAGGCGGGGGGGCACAAGAGACCCAGTACTTC.

This chain connects TRBV19 to TRBJ1-4; the match to TRBD1 covers 8 bases. J lost 4 bases, V lost 10 bases, and 14 bases had no gene match. The germline gives CDR1 LNHDA, CDR2 SQIVND (reference sequence). This CDR3 is built from 16 residues. The DNA for the CDR3 is TGTGCCACCTTCCCCCGACGGGACAGGTTTAATGAAAAACTGTTTTTT. This gives the protein CATFPRRDRFNEKLFF.

This chain uses TRBV2 with TRBJ2-3; no firm D call. The V and J ends lost 10 bases and 0 bases respectively, with 5 bases between them. The CDR3 runs 11 residues. Germline values: CDR1 SNHLY, CDR2 FYNNEI. DNA of the CDR3: TGTGCCACCAGGAGCACAGATACGCAGTATTTT. Translation gives CATRSTDTQYF.

This clone was observed once. The chain joins TRBV19 to TRBJ2-7; 8 positions agree with TRBD1. The CDR3 is made up of 13 amino acids. The V gene end was trimmed by 11 bases and the J gene end by 5 bases; junction bases not matched to a gene: 11. Germline V gene sequence: CDR1 LNHDA, CDR2 SQIVND (reference sequence). CDR3 nucleotide sequence: TGTGCCTGCACAGGGGGAAAGGGAAACGAGCAGTACTTC. Protein: CACTGGKGNEQYF.

J is TRBJ2-5 and V is TRBV5-4, with 8 bases that match TRBD2. The CDR3 covers 17 residues. V was clipped by 0 bases and J by 1 base; unmatched bases: 8. Germline V gene data show CDR1 as SGHNT and CDR2 as YYREEE (reference sequence). The CDR3 DNA follows: TGTGCCAGCAGCTTGGTAGGGCGGGGGGCCCTCCAAGAGACCCAGTACTTC. Its translation: CASSLVGRGALQETQYF.

V is TRBV5-8 and J is TRBJ2-7, with D hard to call. The germline CDR1 and CDR2 sequences are SGHTS and YDEGEE. The CDR3 runs 12 residues. V shed 3 bases and J shed 5 bases, with 9 bases lying between them. This CDR3 is CASSSGKDEQYF. CDR3 DNA sequence: TGTGCCAGCAGCTCTGGTAAGGACGAGCAGTACTTC.

The genes are TRBV27 and TRBJ1-5, with 9 bases identical to TRBD1. The CDR3 length is 14 residues. After removal of 6 bases from V and 5 bases from J, the junction contained 5 bases not matched to a gene. Germline-derived CDR1 and CDR2 are MNHEY and SMNVEV (reference sequence). The CDR3 nucleotides are TGTGCCAGCAGCTCGGACAGGGGAGATCAGCCCCAGCATTTT. It specifies CASSSDRGDQPQHF.

V usage is TRBV18 and J usage is TRBJ2-6; D possibly matches TRBD1 or TRBD2 (5 bases each). The CDR3 spans 19 residues. The germline V gene encodes CDR1 KGHSH and CDR2 LQKENI. V shed 3 bases and J shed 2 bases, with 20 bases lying between them. In DNA, the CDR3 is TGTGCCAGCTCACCCCTACGGGGCTCTGCCGGGCCTGGGGCCAACGTCCTGACTTTC. The encoded protein is CASSPLRGSAGPGANVLTF.

This sequence joins TRBV6-1 and TRBJ1-5; D is unresolved. CDR3 length equals 18 residues. The V end was cut by 1 base, the J end by 0 bases, with 16 bases between. CDR1 is MNHNS and CDR2 is SASEGT in the germline V gene. This CDR3 reads CASSEDFALQYSNQPQHF. The CDR3 DNA reads TGTGCCAGCAGTGAAGATTTCGCTCTCCAATATAGCAATCAGCCCCAGCATTTT.

This rearrangement joins TRBV3-1 (or the pseudogene TRBV3-2) to TRBJ2-1; D unresolved. Germline V CDR1 and CDR2: LGHDT, YNNKEL (reference sequence). The CDR3 totals 12 residues. Between the trimmed V and J ends, which lost 1 base and 3 bases, there was a span of 1 base. The CDR3 sequence: CASSQGYNEQFF. CDR3 DNA: TGTGCCAGCAGCCAAGGCTACAATGAGCAGTTCTTC.

This chain links TRBV7-9 with TRBJ1-4; unclear D gene. This CDR3 comprises 17 residues. Germline CDR1 and CDR2: SEHNR and FQNEAQ (reference sequence). Trimming pared 3 bases from V and 0 bases from J, leaving 14 bases between. The CDR3 bases are TGTGCCAGCAGCTTGGGATTCCCTAAAGCAACTAATGAAAAACTGTTTTTT. Protein product: CASSLGFPKATNEKLFF.

A note on this clone: One end of the junction does not line up with germline, which may come from a read error. The chain couples TRBV7-7 to TRBJ2-1, with TRBD2 matching over 7 bases. Per the germline V gene, CDR1 is SSHAT and CDR2 is FNYEAQ (reference sequence). The CDR3 length is 19 residues. CDR3 nucleotide sequence: TGTGCTAGCAGCTTATGGCGGGGAGGGCCCGCGGGGAAGGACAATGAGCAGTTCTTC. Its translation: CASSLWRGGPAGKDNEQFF. Full variable domain (outside the CDR3, taken from reference TRBV7-7 and TRBJ2-1): GAGVSQSPRYKVTKRGQDVTLRCDPISSHATLYWYQQALGQGPEFLTYFNYEAQPDKSGLPSDRFSAERPEGSISTLTIQRTEQRDSAMYRCASSLWRGGPAGKDNEQFFGPGTRLTVL.

The chain uses TRBV10-3 and TRBJ2-1; 11 positions agree with TRBD2. The CDR3 consists of 12 residues. From germline, CDR1 is ENHRY and CDR2 SYGVKD. The CDR3 DNA sequence: TGTTCTATAGCGGGGGGGTTCAATGAGCAGTTCTTC. As protein: CSIAGGFNEQFF.

The chain has TRBV7-2 and TRBJ2-1, with 12 nucleotides matching TRBD2. Germline V gives CDR1 SGHTA, CDR2 FQGNSA. Unmatched junction bases numbered 6, after V lost 5 bases and J lost 7 bases. The CDR3 runs to 15 residues. This CDR3 reads CASSPLAGGRNEQFF. CDR3 nucleotides: TGTGCCAGCAGCCCTCTAGCGGGGGGGCGTAATGAGCAGTTCTTC. Complete variable domain (other parts from reference TRBV7-2 and TRBJ2-1): GAGVSQSPSNKVTEKGKDVELRCDPISGHTALYWYRQSLGQGLEFLIYFQGNSAPDKSGLPSDRFSAERTGGSVSTLTIQRTQQEDSAVYLCASSPLAGGRNEQFFGPGTRLTVL.

The chain links TRBV5-4 to TRBJ1-5, with D possibly TRBD1 on 6 matching bases. V lost 0 bases, J lost 3 bases, and 10 bases lay in between. CDR3 length: 15 residues. Germline CDR1 reads SGHNT; CDR2 reads YYREEE (reference sequence). CDR3 coding DNA: TGTGCCAGCAGCTTGGCCGGGGGCCCCAATCAGCCCCAGCATTTT. Translated: CASSLAGGPNQPQHF.

Only a few counts were recorded for this clone. This rearrangement joins TRBV7-9 to TRBJ2-7, with TRBD1 matching over 11 bases. J was trimmed by 4 bases and V by 3 bases; bases with no gene match: 5. The CDR3 extends over 15 amino acids. The germline V gene has CDR1 SEHNR and CDR2 FQNEAQ (reference sequence). CDR3 sequence reads: CASSFLDRGLYEQYF. The CDR3 coding sequence is TGTGCCAGCAGCTTTCTGGACAGGGGGCTTTACGAGCAGTACTTC.

The V and J genes are TRBV5-1 and TRBJ2-7; D is possibly TRBD1 or TRBD2 (5 bases each). The CDR3 runs to 13 residues. The germline V and J ends were trimmed by 0 bases and 4 bases, with 8 bases remaining between them. Germline loops: CDR1 SGHRS, CDR2 YFSETQ. CDR3 protein: CASSLDGTYEQYF. The CDR3 region has the DNA TGCGCCAGCAGCTTGGATGGGACGTACGAGCAGTACTTC.

This rearrangement joins TRBV3-1 (or the pseudogene TRBV3-2) to TRBJ2-3; 8 bases are shared with TRBD2. CDR3 length: 15 residues. CDR1 is LGHDT and CDR2 is YNNKEL in the germline V gene (reference sequence). V was pared by 1 base and J by 4 bases, with 4 bases of the junction left unmatched. The CDR3 loop reads CASSQAGLASDTQYF. The CDR3 nucleotides read TGTGCCAGCAGCCAAGCAGGACTAGCATCAGATACGCAGTATTTT.

In regard to this clone: A read error may account for a junction end that differs from germline. This sequence joins TRBV14 and TRBJ1-1; D unresolved. From germline, CDR1 is SGHDN and CDR2 FVKESK. The CDR3 has 15 amino acids. The CDR3 region is CASNQVAGKNTEAFF. The CDR3 DNA is TGTGCCAGCAACCAAGTCGCGGGGAAGAACACTGAAGCTTTCTTT. Using reference TRBV14 and TRBJ1-1 for the parts outside the CDR3, the full variable domain is EAGVTQFPSHSVIEKGQTVTLRCDPISGHDNLYWYRRVMGKEIKFLLHFVKESKQDESGMPNNRFLAERTGGTYSTLKVQPAELEDSGVYFCASNQVAGKNTEAFFGQGTRLTVV.

In this sample, this clone turned up once. V is TRBV2 and J is TRBJ1-1; D remains unclear. V lost 4 bases and J lost 1, with 7 bases in between. This CDR3 has 13 residues. Germline V CDR1 and CDR2: SNHLY, FYNNEI. Here the CDR3 DNA reads TGTGCCAGCAGTGGGCAGCAGAACACTGAAGCTTTCTTT. As protein: CASSGQQNTEAFF.

This sequence joins TRBV6-1 and TRBJ2-3; no reliable D call. CDR3 size: 14 residues. The germline CDR1 and CDR2 sequences are MNHNS and SASEGT. With 1 base removed from V and 3 bases from J, the gap between germline ends came to 8 bases. The CDR3 is CASSEDYWTDTQYF. The CDR3 region has the DNA TGTGCCAGCAGTGAAGATTATTGGACAGATACGCAGTATTTT.

This chain links TRBV27 with TRBJ2-3; 9 positions agree with TRBD1. Trimming at V came to 7 bases and at J to 4 bases, leaving 9 bases not matched to a gene. There are 15 residues in the CDR3. The V gene's germline CDR1 is MNHEY and CDR2 SMNVEV (reference sequence). The CDR3 protein is CASTLQGASADTQYF. The CDR3 DNA follows: TGTGCCAGCACCTTACAGGGGGCTTCGGCAGATACGCAGTATTTT.